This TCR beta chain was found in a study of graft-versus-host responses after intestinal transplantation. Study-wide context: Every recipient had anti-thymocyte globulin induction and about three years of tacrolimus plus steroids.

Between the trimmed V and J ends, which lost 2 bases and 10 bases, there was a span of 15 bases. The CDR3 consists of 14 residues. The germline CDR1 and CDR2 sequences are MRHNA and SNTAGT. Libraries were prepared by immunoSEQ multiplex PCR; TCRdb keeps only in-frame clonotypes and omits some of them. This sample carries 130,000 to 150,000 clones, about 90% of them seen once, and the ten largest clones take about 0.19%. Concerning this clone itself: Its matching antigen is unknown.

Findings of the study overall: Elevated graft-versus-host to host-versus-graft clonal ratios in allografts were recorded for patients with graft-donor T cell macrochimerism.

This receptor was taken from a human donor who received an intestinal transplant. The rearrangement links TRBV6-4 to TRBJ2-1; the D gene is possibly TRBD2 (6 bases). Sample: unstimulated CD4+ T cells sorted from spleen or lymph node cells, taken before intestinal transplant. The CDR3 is CASSDNGGRGEQFF. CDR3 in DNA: TGTGCCAGCAGTGACAATGGCGGACGGGGGGAGCAGTTCTTC.